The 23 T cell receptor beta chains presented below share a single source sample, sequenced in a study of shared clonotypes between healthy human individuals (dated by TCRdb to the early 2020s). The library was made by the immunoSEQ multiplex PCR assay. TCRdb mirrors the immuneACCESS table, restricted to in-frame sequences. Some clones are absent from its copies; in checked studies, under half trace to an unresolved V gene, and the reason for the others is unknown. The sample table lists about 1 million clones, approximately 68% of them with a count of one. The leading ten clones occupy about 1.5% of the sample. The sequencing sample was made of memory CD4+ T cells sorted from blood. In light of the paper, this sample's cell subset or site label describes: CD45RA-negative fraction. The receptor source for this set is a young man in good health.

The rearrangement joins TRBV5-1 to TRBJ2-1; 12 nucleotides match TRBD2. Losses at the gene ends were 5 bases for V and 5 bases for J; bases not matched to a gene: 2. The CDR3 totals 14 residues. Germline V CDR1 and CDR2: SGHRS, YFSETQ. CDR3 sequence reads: CASSTSGGHNEQFF. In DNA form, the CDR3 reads TGCGCCAGCAGTACTAGCGGGGGGCACAATGAGCAGTTCTTC.

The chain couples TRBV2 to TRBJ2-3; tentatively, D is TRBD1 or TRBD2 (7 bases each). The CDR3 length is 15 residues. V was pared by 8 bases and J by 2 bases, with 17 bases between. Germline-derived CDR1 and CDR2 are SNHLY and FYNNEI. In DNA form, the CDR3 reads TGTGCCAGCGGGGGGGGACAGACCTTCACAGATACGCAGTATTTT. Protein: CASGGGQTFTDTQYF.

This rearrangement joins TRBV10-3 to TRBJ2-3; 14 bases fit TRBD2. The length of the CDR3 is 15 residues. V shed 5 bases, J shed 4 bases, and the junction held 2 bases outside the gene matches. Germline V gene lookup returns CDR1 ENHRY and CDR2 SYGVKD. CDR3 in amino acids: CAISPGLAGADTQYF. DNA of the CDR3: TGTGCCATCAGTCCGGGACTAGCGGGAGCAGATACGCAGTATTTT.

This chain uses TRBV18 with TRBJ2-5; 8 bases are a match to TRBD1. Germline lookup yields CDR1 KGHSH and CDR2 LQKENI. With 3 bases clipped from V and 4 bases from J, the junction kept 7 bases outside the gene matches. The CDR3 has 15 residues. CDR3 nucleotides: TGTGCCAGCTCACCGATGCAGGGGGCAGGAGAGACCCAGTACTTC. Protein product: CASSPMQGAGETQYF.

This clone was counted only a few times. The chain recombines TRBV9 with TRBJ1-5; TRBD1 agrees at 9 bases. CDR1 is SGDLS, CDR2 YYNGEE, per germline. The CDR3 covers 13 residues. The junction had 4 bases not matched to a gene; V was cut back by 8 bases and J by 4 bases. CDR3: CASYRGRNQPQHF. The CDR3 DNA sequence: TGTGCCAGTTACAGGGGGCGGAATCAGCCCCAGCATTTT.

CDR3 amino acids: CASSSGTGGRSYNEQFF. DNA for the CDR3: TGTGCCAGCAGCTCAGGGACAGGGGGGAGGTCCTACAATGAGCAGTTCTTC. V is TRBV11-2 and J is TRBJ2-1; 11 bases align to TRBD1. This CDR3 region has 17 residues. The V and J ends lost 4 bases and 1 base, in that order; junction bases with no gene match: 6. Germline-derived CDR1 and CDR2 are SGHAT and FQNNGV.

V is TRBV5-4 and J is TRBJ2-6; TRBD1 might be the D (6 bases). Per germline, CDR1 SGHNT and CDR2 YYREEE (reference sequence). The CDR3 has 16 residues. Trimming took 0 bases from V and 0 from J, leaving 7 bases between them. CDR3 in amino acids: CASSLGQVSGANVLTF. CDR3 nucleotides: TGTGCCAGCAGCTTGGGACAGGTCTCTGGGGCCAACGTCCTGACTTTC.

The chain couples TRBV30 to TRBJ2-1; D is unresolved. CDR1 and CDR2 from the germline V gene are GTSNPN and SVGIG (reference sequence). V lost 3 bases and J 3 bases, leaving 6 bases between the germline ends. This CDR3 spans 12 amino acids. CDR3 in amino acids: CAWRYNYNEQFF. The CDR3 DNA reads TGTGCCTGGAGGTACAACTACAATGAGCAGTTCTTC.

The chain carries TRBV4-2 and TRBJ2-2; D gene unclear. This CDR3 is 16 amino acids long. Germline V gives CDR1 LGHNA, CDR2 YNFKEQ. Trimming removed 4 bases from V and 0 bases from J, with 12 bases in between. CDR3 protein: CASSLRRQSNTGELFF. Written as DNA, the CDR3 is TGTGCCAGCAGCCTCAGAAGGCAGTCGAACACCGGGGAGCTGTTTTTT.

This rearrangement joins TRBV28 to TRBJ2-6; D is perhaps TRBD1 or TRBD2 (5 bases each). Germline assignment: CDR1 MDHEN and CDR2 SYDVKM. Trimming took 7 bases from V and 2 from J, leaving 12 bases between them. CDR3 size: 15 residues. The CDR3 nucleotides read TGTGCCAGCACCTTGGGGGTGACTGGGGCCAACGTCCTGACTTTC. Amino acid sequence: CASTLGVTGANVLTF. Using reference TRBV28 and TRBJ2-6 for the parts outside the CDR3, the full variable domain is DVKVTQSSRYLVKRTGEKVFLECVQDMDHENMFWYRQDPGLGLRLIYFSYDVKMKEKGDIPEGYSVSREKKERFSLILESASTNQTSMYLCASTLGVTGANVLTFGAGSRLTVL.

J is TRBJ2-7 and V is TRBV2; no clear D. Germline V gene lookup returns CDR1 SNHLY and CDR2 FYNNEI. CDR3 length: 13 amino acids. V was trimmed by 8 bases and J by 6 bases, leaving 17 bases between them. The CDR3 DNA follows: TGTGCCAGCGCGGCGGTCCCTTCGGGCGAGCAGTACTTC. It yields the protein CASAAVPSGEQYF.

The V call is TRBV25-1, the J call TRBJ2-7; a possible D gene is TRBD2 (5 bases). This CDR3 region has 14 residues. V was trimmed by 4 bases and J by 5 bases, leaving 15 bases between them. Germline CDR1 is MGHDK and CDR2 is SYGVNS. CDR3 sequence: CASSGSPRDNEQYF. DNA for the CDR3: TGTGCCAGCAGTGGATCCCCACGGGATAACGAGCAGTACTTC.

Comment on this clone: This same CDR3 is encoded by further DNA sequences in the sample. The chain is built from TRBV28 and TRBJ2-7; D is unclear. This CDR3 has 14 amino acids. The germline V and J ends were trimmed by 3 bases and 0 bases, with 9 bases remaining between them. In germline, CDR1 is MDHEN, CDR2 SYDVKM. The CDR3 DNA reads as TGTGCCAGCAGTTTGTCAGCGAGCTCCTACGAGCAGTACTTC. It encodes CASSLSASSYEQYF.

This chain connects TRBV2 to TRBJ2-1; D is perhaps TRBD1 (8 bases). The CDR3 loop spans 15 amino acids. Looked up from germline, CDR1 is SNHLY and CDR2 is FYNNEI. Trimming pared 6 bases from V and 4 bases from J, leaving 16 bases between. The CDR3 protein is CASRSGTGGYNEQFF. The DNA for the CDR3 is TGTGCCAGCAGGAGCGGGACAGGAGGGTACAATGAGCAGTTCTTC.

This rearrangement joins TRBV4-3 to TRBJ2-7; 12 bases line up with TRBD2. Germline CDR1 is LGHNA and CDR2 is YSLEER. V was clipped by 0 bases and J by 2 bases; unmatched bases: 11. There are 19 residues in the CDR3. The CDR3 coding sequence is TGCGCCAGCAGCCAAGATGATATGCTAGCGGGAGGGCCGCCCTACGAGCAGTACTTC. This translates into CASSQDDMLAGGPPYEQYF.

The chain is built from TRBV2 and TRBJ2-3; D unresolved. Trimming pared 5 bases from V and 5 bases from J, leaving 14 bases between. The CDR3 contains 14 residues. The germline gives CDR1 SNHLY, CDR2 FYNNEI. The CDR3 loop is CASSSISVGDTQYF. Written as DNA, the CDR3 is TGTGCCAGCAGTTCTATTTCCGTGGGAGATACGCAGTATTTT.

DNA of the CDR3: TGTGCCAGCAGTGAAGAACAGGCCCGGTCGGGGACCCAGTACTTC. Encoded protein: CASSEEQARSGTQYF. The chain links TRBV2 to TRBJ2-5, with D perhaps matching TRBD1 (5 bases). Trimming cost V 1 base and J 7 bases, with 16 bases left between them. This CDR3 spans 15 amino acids. Germline loops: CDR1 SNHLY, CDR2 FYNNEI.

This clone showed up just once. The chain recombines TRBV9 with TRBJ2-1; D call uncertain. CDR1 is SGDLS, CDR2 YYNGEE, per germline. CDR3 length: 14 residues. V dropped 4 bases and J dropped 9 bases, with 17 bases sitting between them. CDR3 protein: CASSTGPSGSEQFF. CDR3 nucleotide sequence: TGTGCCAGCAGCACCGGGCCTTCTGGAAGTGAGCAGTTCTTC.

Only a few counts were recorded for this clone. Written as DNA, the CDR3 is TGTGCCAGCAGTCCGAGACATAGCGCTGAAGCTTTCTTT. This encodes CASSPRHSAEAFF. The chain carries TRBV7-9 and TRBJ1-1; D is uncertain. CDR3 length: 13 residues. V was shortened by 6 bases and J by 6 bases, with 14 bases between the two germline ends. The V gene's germline CDR1 is SEHNR and CDR2 FQNEAQ (reference sequence).

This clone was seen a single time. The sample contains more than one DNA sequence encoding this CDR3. The CDR3 is CASSELAGEQYF. The DNA for the CDR3 is TGTGCCAGCAGTGAATTAGCTGGGGAGCAGTACTTC. The chain links TRBV2 to TRBJ2-7, with D uncertain. Per germline, CDR1 SNHLY and CDR2 FYNNEI. Trimming stripped 2 bases from V and 7 bases from J, with 9 bases between. The CDR3 spans 12 residues.

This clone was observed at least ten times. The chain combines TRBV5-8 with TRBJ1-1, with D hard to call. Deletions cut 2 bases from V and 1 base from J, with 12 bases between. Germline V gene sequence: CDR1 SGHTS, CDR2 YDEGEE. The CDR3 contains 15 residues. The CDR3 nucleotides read TGTGCCAGCAGCTTCTCGGCCAGGAAGAACACTGAAGCTTTCTTT. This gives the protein CASSFSARKNTEAFF.

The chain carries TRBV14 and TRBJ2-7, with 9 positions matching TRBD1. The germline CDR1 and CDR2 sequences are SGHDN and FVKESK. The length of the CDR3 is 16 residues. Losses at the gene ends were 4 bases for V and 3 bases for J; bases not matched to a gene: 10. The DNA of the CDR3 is TGTGCCAGCAGCCGAACCGGGACAGGGTTTGGCTACGAGCAGTACTTC. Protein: CASSRTGTGFGYEQYF.

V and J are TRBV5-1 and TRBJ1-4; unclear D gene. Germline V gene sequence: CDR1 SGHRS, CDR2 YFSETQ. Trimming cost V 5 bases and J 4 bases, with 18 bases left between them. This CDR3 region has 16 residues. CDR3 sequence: CASSPGRQTGNEKLFF. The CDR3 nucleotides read TGCGCCAGCAGTCCCGGGAGACAAACCGGTAATGAAAAACTGTTTTTT.